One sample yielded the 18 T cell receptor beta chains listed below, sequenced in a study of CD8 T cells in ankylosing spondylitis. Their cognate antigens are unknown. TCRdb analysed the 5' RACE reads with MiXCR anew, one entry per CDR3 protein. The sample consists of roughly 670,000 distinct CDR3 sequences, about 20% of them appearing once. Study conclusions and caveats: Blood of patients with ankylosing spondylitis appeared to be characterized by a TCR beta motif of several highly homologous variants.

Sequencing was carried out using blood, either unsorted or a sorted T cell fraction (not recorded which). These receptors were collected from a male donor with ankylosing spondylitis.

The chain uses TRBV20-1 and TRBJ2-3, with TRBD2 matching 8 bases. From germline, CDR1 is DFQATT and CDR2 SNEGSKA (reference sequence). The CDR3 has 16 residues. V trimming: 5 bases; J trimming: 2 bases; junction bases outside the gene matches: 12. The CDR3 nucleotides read TGCAGTGCTGGACCCCGGACTAGCAGCCACACAGATACGCAGTATTTT. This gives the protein CSAGPRTSSHTDTQYF.

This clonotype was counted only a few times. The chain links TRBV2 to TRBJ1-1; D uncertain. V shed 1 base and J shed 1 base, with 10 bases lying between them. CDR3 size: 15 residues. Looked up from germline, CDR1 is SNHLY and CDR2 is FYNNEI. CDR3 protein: CASSEEVPPNTEAFF. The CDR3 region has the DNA TGTGCCAGCAGTGAAGAGGTTCCACCGAACACTGAAGCTTTCTTT.

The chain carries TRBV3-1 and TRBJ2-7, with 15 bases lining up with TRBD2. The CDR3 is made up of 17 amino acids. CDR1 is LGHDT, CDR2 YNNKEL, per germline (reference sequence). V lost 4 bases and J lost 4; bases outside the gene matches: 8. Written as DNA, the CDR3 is TGTGCCAGCAGCCCTCGGACTAGCGGGGGGGTAAAGTACGAGCAGTACTTC. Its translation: CASSPRTSGGVKYEQYF.

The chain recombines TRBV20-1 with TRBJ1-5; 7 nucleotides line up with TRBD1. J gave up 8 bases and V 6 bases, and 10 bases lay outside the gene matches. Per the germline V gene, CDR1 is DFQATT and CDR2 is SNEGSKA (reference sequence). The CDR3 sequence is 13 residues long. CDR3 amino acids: CSAVEGAGKPQHF. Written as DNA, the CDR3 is TGCAGTGCCGTAGAGGGGGCTGGCAAGCCCCAGCATTTT.

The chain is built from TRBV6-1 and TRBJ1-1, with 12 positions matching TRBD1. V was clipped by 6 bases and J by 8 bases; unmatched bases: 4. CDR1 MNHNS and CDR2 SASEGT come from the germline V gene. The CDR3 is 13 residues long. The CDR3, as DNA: TGTGCCAGCAGACAGGGACAGGGGGCCGAAGCTTTCTTT. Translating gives CASRQGQGAEAFF.

The CDR3 spells CASRASMNTEAFF. CDR3 nucleotide sequence: TGTGCCAGCAGGGCTAGCATGAACACTGAAGCTTTCTTT. The chain carries TRBV2 and TRBJ1-1; D ambiguous. The CDR3 is 13 residues long. The V gene's germline CDR1 is SNHLY and CDR2 FYNNEI. Trimming took off 6 bases at V and 0 bases at J, with 8 bases between the two ends.

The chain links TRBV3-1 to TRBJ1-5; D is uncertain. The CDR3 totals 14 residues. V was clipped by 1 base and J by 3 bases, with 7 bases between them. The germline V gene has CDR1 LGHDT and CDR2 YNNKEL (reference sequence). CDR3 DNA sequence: TGTGCCAGCAGCCAAGGTCCAGTCAATCAGCCCCAGCATTTT. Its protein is CASSQGPVNQPQHF.

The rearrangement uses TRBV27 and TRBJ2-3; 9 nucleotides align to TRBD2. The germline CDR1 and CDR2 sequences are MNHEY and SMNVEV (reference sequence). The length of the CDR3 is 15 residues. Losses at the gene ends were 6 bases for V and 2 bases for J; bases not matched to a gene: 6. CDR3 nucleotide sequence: TGTGCCAGCAGACACTGGACTAGCGCCACAGATACGCAGTATTTT. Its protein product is CASRHWTSATDTQYF.

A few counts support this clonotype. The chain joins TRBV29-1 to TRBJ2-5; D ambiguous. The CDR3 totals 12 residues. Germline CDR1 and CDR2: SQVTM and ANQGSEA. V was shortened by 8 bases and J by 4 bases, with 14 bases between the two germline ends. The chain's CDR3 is CSFMRIAETQYF. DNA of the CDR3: TGCAGCTTCATGAGGATAGCAGAGACCCAGTACTTC.

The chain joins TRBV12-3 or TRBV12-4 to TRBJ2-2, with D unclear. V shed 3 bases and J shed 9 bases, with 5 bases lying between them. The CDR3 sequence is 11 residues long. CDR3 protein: CASSLVRELFF. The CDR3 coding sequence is TGTGCCAGCAGTTTGGTGCGGGAGCTGTTTTTT.

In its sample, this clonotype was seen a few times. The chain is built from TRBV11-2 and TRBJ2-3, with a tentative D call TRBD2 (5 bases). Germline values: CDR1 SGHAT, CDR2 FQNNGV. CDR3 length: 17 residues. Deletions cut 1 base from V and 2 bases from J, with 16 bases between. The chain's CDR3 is CASSLGGVAGHTDTQYF. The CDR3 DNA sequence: TGTGCCAGCAGCTTAGGGGGTGTGGCGGGCCACACAGATACGCAGTATTTT.

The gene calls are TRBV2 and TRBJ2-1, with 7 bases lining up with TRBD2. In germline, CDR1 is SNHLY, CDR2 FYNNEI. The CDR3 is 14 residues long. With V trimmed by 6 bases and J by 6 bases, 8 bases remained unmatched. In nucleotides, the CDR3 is TGTGCCAGCAGGGCCGGACTAGGATTCAATGAGCAGTTCTTC. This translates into CASRAGLGFNEQFF.

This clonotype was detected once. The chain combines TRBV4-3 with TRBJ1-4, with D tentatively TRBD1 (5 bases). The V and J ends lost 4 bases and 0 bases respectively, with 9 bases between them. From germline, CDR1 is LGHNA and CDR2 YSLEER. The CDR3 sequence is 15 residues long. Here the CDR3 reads CASSPRAPTNEKLFF. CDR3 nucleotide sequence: TGCGCCAGCAGCCCCAGGGCGCCAACTAATGAAAAACTGTTTTTT.

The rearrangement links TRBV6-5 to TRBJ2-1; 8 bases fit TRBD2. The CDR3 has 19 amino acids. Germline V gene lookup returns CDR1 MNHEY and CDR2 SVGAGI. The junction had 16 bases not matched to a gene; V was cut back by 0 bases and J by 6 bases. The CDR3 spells CASSYSFRPPGLGFNEQFF. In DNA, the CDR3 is TGTGCCAGCAGTTACTCGTTCAGGCCTCCGGGACTAGGGTTCAATGAGCAGTTCTTC.

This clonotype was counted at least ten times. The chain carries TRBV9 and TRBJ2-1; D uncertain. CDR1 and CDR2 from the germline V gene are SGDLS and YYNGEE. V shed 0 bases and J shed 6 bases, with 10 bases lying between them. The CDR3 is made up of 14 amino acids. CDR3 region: CASSVEPHGNEQFF. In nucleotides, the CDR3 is TGTGCCAGCAGCGTAGAGCCCCACGGCAATGAGCAGTTCTTC. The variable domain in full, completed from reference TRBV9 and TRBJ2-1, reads DSGVTQTPKHLITATGQRVTLRCSPRSGDLSVYWYQQSLDQGLQFLIQYYNGEERAKGNILERFSAQQFPDLHSELNLSSLELGDSALYFCASSVEPHGNEQFFGPGTRLTVL.

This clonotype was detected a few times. The CDR3 bases are TGTGCCAGCAGCTTTCCTAGGACAGGGGGCGCGACCGGGGAGCTGTTTTTT. Protein: CASSFPRTGGATGELFF. The chain has TRBV7-2 and TRBJ2-2; 11 nucleotides align to TRBD1. The CDR3 sequence is 17 residues long. The germline V gene has CDR1 SGHTA and CDR2 FQGNSA. V shed 3 bases and J 5 bases; nucleotides not matched to a gene: 8.

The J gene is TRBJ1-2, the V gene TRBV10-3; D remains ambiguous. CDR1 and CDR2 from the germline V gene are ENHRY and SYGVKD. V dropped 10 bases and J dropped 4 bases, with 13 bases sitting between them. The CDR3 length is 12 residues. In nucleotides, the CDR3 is TGTGCCACCCAATCCGAGTCCTATGGCTACACCTTC. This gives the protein CATQSESYGYTF.

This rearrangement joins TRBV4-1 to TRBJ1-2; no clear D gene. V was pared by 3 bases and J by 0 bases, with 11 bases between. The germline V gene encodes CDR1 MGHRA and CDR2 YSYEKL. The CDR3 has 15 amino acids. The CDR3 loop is CASSQISGTNYGYTF. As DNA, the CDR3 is TGCGCCAGCAGCCAGATTTCCGGGACTAACTATGGCTACACCTTC.